Included here is one T cell receptor (beta chain) sequence, with context. Its antigen is currently unknown. The Oncomine TCR Beta short-read assay was applied to DNA of cultured CD4+ T cells. From the PCR reads, TCRdb called clonotypes with MiXCR, one entry per CDR3 protein. Altogether some 16,000 distinct CDR3 sequences are present, more than 55% being singletons, with the ten largest covering roughly 11%. Treatment in this sample: roughly 10-day PBMC culture with coronavirus spike peptide pools or control peptides (ViraFEST assay). Peptide pool stimulation in ViraFEST expanded antigen-specific T cells, whose TCRs were then sequenced. This record belongs to a study of vaccination and CD4 T cells after COVID-19. The clonotype was recovered from a human donor who had recovered from COVID-19. Sequenced sample: CD4+ T cells from blood, cultured in vitro.

CDR3 sequence (DNA): TGTGCCTGGAGCGAGGGACCTATACTCTATGGCTACACCTTC. Translating gives CAWSEGPILYGYTF. The chain links TRBV30 to TRBJ1-2; D possibly corresponds to TRBD1 (5 bases). The CDR3 runs to 14 residues. CDR1 GTSNPN and CDR2 SVGIG come from the germline V gene (reference sequence). The V end lost 3 bases, the J end lost 4 bases, and 15 bases lay between the germline ends. Together with reference TRBV30 and TRBJ1-2, the CDR3 gives the full variable domain: SQTIHQWPATLVQPVGSPLSLECTVEGTSNPNLYWYRQAAGRGLQLLFYSVGIGQISSEVPQNLSASRPQDRQFILSSKKLLLSDSGFYLCAWSEGPILYGYTFGSGTRLTVV.